One sample yielded the 2 T cell receptor beta chains listed below, sequenced in a study of T cell responses to AZD1222 COVID-19 vaccine (dated by TCRdb to 2020 to 2022). Receptors were amplified or captured by the immunoSEQ multiplex PCR assay. TCRdb's version of the immuneACCESS table is confined to in-frame rearrangements and falls short of the full clone set. An unresolved V gene accounts for under half of the shortfall where checked; the remainder is of unknown origin. The sample contains roughly 150,000 clones, 70% to 90% of them found a single time. Roughly 6.9% of the sample rests with the top ten. The time point label, read with the paper, signifies: sample from adult after SARS-CoV-2 infection, after symptom onset. Here the sequenced sample was peripheral blood, taken after recovery from COVID-19. The receptors derive from an adult who had recovered from COVID-19.

This chain connects TRBV4-1 to TRBJ1-4; D gene uncertain. Trimming took 0 bases from V and 8 from J, leaving 16 bases between them. Germline V gene lookup returns CDR1 MGHRA and CDR2 YSYEKL. This CDR3 region has 16 residues. The CDR3 region is CASSQELDPSGEKLFF. For the CDR3, the DNA is TGCGCCAGCAGCCAAGAGTTAGACCCAAGTGGCGAAAAACTGTTTTTT.

The chain combines TRBV5-1 with TRBJ1-1; the match to TRBD1 covers 7 bases. CDR1 and CDR2 from the germline V gene are SGHRS and YFSETQ. V shed 4 bases and J 0 bases; nucleotides not matched to a gene: 9. The CDR3 totals 16 residues. The CDR3 here is CASSPQTGHMNTEAFF. Here the CDR3 DNA reads TGCGCCAGCAGCCCTCAGACAGGGCACATGAACACTGAAGCTTTCTTT.